A selection of T cell receptor beta chains follows, all from one sample in a study of T cells in localized non-small cell lung cancer. Generated by immunoSEQ multiplex PCR, the TCRdb table keeps only in-frame clones and is missing some. The table shows some 32,000 clones, with roughly 94% occurring only once. The sample in question was peripheral blood, obtained before any cancer treatment. All receptors derive from a woman aged 35 to 70 with stage I lung adenocarcinoma. Both conserved end residues are part of each CDR3. Each record gives: CDR3 DNA, CDR3 protein, D gene, V gene, clone size, J gene. D genes are given only for firm matches. A row's size may be missing; if present it is once, few, many or a size class.

DNA: TGTGCCAGCTCACCACGTGCGGTGAGTAGGGAGACAGATACGCAGTATTTT; CDR3: CASSPRAVSRETDTQYF; D: -; V: TRBV18; size: -; J: TRBJ2-3
DNA: TGTGCCAGCAACCGCCCGGAGGGTGGGGGAAACTATGGCTACACCTTC; CDR3: CASNRPEGGGNYGYTF; D: -; V: TRBV28; size: -; J: TRBJ1-2
DNA: TGTGCCAGCAGCTTAGTAGGGGGAAAGACAGTTATTAGGAGAGGCACTGAAGCTTTCTTT; CDR3: CASSLVGGKTVIRRGTEAFF; D: -; V: TRBV11-3; size: -; J: TRBJ1-1
DNA: TGTGCCAGCAGCCTAGACCAGGGATATGGCTACACCTTC; CDR3: CASSLDQGYGYTF; D: -; V: TRBV11-2; size: -; J: TRBJ1-2
DNA: TGCAGCGTTGACCAGCTCCAAGAGACCCAGTACTTC; CDR3: CSVDQLQETQYF; D: -; V: TRBV29-1; size: -; J: TRBJ2-5
DNA: TGCGCCAGCAGCTTAGGGTCTGGAGGCACAGATACGCAGTATTTT; CDR3: CASSLGSGGTDTQYF; D: -; V: TRBV5-1; size: -; J: TRBJ2-3
DNA: TGTGCCAGTAGTATAAGCCCCCAGGGTATCCACGAGCAGTACTTC; CDR3: CASSISPQGIHEQYF; D: -; V: TRBV19; size: -; J: TRBJ2-7
DNA: TGTGCCAGTAGTACCGAAGTGGACAGCAGAGCTACCGGGGAGCTGTTTTTT; CDR3: CASSTEVDSRATGELFF; D: -; V: TRBV19; size: -; J: TRBJ2-2
DNA: TGTGCCAGCAGGGACTTCACTAATGAAAAACTGTTTTTT; CDR3: CASRDFTNEKLFF; D: -; V: TRBV25-1; size: -; J: TRBJ1-4
DNA: TGTGCCAGCAGTAGGTTGGGAGACAGCATCAATTCACCCCTCCACTTT; CDR3: CASSRLGDSINSPLHF; D: -; V: TRBV5-4; size: -; J: TRBJ1-6
DNA: TGTGCCAGCAGCTTGCTCTCCTCTGGAAACACCATATATTTT; CDR3: CASSLLSSGNTIYF; D: -; V: TRBV11-2; size: few; J: TRBJ1-3
DNA: TGTGCCAGCAGTTACCCGGGGCGGAGCTCCTACGAGCAGTACTTC; CDR3: CASSYPGRSSYEQYF; D: -; V: TRBV6-6; size: -; J: TRBJ2-7
DNA: TGTGCCGGGGCGGAGCGTATAGAGACCCAGTACTTC; CDR3: CAGAERIETQYF; D: -; V: TRBV2; size: -; J: TRBJ2-5
DNA: TGTGCCAGCAGTGTAATAAGCTCCTATAATTCACCCCTCCACTTT; CDR3: CASSVISSYNSPLHF; D: -; V: TRBV2; size: -; J: TRBJ1-6
DNA: TGTGCCAGCAGCCCCGAGACAGGGGTATCACCCCTCCACTTT; CDR3: CASSPETGVSPLHF; D: TRBD1; V: TRBV7-2; size: -; J: TRBJ1-6
DNA: TGTGCCAGCAGCTTAGCCATCCAAGGGGGCTATGGCTACACCTTC; CDR3: CASSLAIQGGYGYTF; D: -; V: TRBV7-2; size: -; J: TRBJ1-2
DNA: TGTGCCAGCAGCTTAGAGTCTAATCAGCCCCAGCATTTT; CDR3: CASSLESNQPQHF; D: -; V: TRBV11-3; size: -; J: TRBJ1-5
DNA: TGTGCCAGCAGCTTAAACCAGGGGGGCTACGAGCAGTACTTC; CDR3: CASSLNQGGYEQYF; D: -; V: TRBV7-6; size: -; J: TRBJ2-7
DNA: TGCGCCAGCAGCTTTACGGGACAGACCTACAATGAGCAGTTCTTC; CDR3: CASSFTGQTYNEQFF; D: TRBD1; V: TRBV5-1; size: once; J: TRBJ2-1
DNA: TGTGCCAGCACCAAGGGGCGGGGGGGCCTGGAGACCCAGTACTTC; CDR3: CASTKGRGGLETQYF; D: TRBD2; V: TRBV7-9; size: -; J: TRBJ2-5
DNA: TGTGCCAGCGGGGACAGGGTGAGGCATGGCTACACCTTC; CDR3: CASGDRVRHGYTF; D: TRBD1; V: TRBV6-5; size: -; J: TRBJ1-2
DNA: TGTGCCAGCAGCTTAGTAAGCGGGGAATACAATGAGCAGTTCTTC; CDR3: CASSLVSGEYNEQFF; D: TRBD2; V: TRBV7-9; size: -; J: TRBJ2-1
DNA: TGTGCCAGCAGCTTAACGCTAGCAGTTGCACGCGATACGCAGTATTTT; CDR3: CASSLTLAVARDTQYF; D: -; V: TRBV7-8; size: -; J: TRBJ2-3
DNA: TGCGCCAGCAGTCCGGGCTATACTCGGTACAATGAGCAGTTCTTC; CDR3: CASSPGYTRYNEQFF; D: -; V: TRBV23-1; size: -; J: TRBJ2-1
DNA: TGTGCCAGCAGCTTAGAGGGTCGGGGTTCGGACTATGGCTACACCTTC; CDR3: CASSLEGRGSDYGYTF; D: -; V: TRBV7-2; size: -; J: TRBJ1-2
DNA: TGTGCCATCAGTGAGTCCACAGATACGCAGTATTTT; CDR3: CAISESTDTQYF; D: -; V: TRBV10-3; size: -; J: TRBJ2-3
DNA: TGCGCCAGCAGCCGCTATCTAGCGGGGGCCTCCAATGAGCAGTTCTTC; CDR3: CASSRYLAGASNEQFF; D: TRBD2; V: TRBV4-1; size: -; J: TRBJ2-1